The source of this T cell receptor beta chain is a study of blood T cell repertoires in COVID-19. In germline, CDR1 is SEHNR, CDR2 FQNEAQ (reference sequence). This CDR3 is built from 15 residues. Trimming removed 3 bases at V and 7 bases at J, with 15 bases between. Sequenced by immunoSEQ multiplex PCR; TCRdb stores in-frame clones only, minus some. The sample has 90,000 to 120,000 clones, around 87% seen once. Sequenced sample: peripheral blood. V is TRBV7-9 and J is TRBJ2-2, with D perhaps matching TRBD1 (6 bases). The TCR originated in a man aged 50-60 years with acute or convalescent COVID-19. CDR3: CASSFTRGLGGELFF. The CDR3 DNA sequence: TGTGCCAGCAGCTTCACCAGGGGCTTGGGCGGGGAGCTGTTTTTT.